This T cell receptor beta chain appears in the sequencing data of a study of blood T cells in healthy people across ages. The study, taken as a whole, reports: Calculation of diversity from one million T cells yielded estimates considered to be underestimates. Measured against age, TCR beta diversity per million T cells decreased in a roughly linear manner. Comparison with aged donors showed that long-lived donors had more naive CD4+ cells and higher diversity.

Then a second PCR, running about 6 to 12 cycles, was carried out with a sample-barcoded 5' primer and a J-beta primer mix. One entry per CDR3 protein results from TCRdb running MiXCR on the 5' RACE reads. The table lists about a million distinct CDR3 sequences, 51% of them singletons. To note about this clonotype: The target antigen is unknown.

The CDR3 runs 15 residues. Trimming left V 5 bases short and J 8 bases short, with 22 bases between. Germline V lookup: CDR1 SGDLS, CDR2 YYNGEE. The sequencing sample was made of blood. The chain recombines TRBV9 with TRBJ1-2; TRBD1 might be the D (5 bases). This receptor was obtained from a woman in her fifties or sixties in good health. The CDR3 sequence: CASSTSPGLPFGYTF. The CDR3, as DNA: TGTGCCAGCAGTACTTCCCCGGGACTCCCGTTCGGCTACACCTTC.